The clone carrying this T cell receptor beta chain was seen only a few times. The antigen remains unidentified. The record originates from a study of T cell repertoires in cytomegalovirus infection. Across the study: Public TCR beta signatures marked donors with CMV infection and the matching HLA. Notes on the study in general: Cumulated frequencies of public TCR beta families served to identify carriers of CMV plus the relevant HLA. HLA-C-restricted, CMV-specific TCR beta clonotypes were dominant ex vivo.

MiXCR was run by TCRdb on the reads, yielding one entry per CDR3 protein. In the table there are 200,000 to 250,000 distinct CDR3 sequences, about 20% of which are singletons. The sample was CD8+ T cells from PBMCs. The receptor was derived from a human donor in good health (CMV status not recorded). Some clones in this sample may be carry-over from other donors' samples.

The CDR3 DNA reads as TGTGCCAGCAGCGCCGGGTTCGGGACTACCTCCTACAATGAGCAGTTCTTC. The encoded protein is CASSAGFGTTSYNEQFF. The chain combines TRBV9 with TRBJ2-1, with 7 bases aligning to TRBD2. The CDR3 has 17 amino acids. V lost 3 bases and J lost 0; bases outside the gene matches: 9. Germline V gene sequence: CDR1 SGDLS, CDR2 YYNGEE.